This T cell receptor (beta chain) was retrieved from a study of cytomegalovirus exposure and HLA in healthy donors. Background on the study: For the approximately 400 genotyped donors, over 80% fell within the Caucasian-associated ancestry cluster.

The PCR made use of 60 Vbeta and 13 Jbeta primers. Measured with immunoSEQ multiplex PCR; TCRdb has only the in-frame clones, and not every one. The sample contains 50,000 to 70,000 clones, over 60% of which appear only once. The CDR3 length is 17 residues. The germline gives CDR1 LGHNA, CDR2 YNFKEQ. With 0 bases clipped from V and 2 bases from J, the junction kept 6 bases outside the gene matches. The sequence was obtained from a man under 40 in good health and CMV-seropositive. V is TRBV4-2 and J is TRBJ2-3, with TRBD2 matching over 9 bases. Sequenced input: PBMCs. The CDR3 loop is CASSQDRSGGPTDTQYF. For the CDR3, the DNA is TGTGCCAGCAGCCAAGATCGGAGCGGGGGGCCCACAGATACGCAGTATTTT.